Below, 19 T cell receptor beta chains from the same sample are listed, as sequenced in a study of CD8+ T cells in alopecia areata. Treatment given: oral pan-JAK inhibitor, 5-10 mg twice daily. Isolated RNA was reverse transcribed into cDNA used as the sequencing template. The table came from immunoSEQ multiplex PCR; TCRdb's copy has only in-frame clones and leaves some out. The data contain 150,000 to 200,000 clones, over 55% of them singletons. Specimen: CD4+ T cells sorted from blood, collected at week 24, from a patient treated with tofacitinib. All receptors derive from a human donor with alopecia areata.

The chain carries TRBV29-1 and TRBJ1-6; D is possibly TRBD1 (5 bases). Germline V CDR1 and CDR2: SQVTM, ANQGSEA. Trimming stripped 4 bases from V and 9 bases from J, with 13 bases between. The CDR3 sequence is 13 residues long. The CDR3 reads CSVGEGLSSPLHF. The CDR3 DNA follows: TGCAGCGTTGGGGAGGGGTTGAGTTCACCCCTCCACTTT.

The V and J genes are TRBV29-1 and TRBJ1-2; possibly TRBD1 for D (5 bases). The CDR3 spans 13 residues. From germline, CDR1 is SQVTM and CDR2 ANQGSEA. With 4 bases removed from V and 3 bases from J, the gap between germline ends came to 12 bases. CDR3 protein: CSVVGQGYYGYTF. The DNA of the CDR3 is TGCAGCGTTGTTGGTCAGGGCTACTATGGCTACACCTTC. The whole variable domain, remainder taken from reference TRBV29-1 and TRBJ1-2, is SAVISQKPSRDICQRGTSLTIQCQVDSQVTMMFWYRQQPGQSLTLIATANQGSEATYESGFVIDKFPISRPNLTFSTLTVSNMSPEDSSIYLCSVVGQGYYGYTFGSGTRLTVV.

The rearrangement links TRBV5-4 to TRBJ2-1; no definite D call. Germline-derived CDR1 and CDR2 are SGHNT and YYREEE (reference sequence). Trimming removed 9 bases at V and 7 bases at J, with 17 bases between. This CDR3 is 13 amino acids long. CDR3 sequence: CAKSERSWNEQFF. The CDR3, as DNA: TGTGCCAAGAGCGAACGGAGTTGGAATGAGCAGTTCTTC.

The chain couples TRBV30 to TRBJ1-1; D remains unclear. Germline V CDR1 and CDR2: GTSNPN, SVGIG (reference sequence). This CDR3 spans 11 amino acids. The germline V and J ends were trimmed by 2 bases and 11 bases, with 12 bases remaining between them. This chain's CDR3 is CAWSSAQVAFF. CDR3 bases: TGTGCCTGGAGTTCGGCCCAGGTCGCTTTCTTT.

The chain links TRBV30 to TRBJ1-1; D not resolved. The V gene lost 3 bases and the J gene lost 6 bases, with 11 bases spanning the gap. The CDR3 contains 12 residues. Germline assignment: CDR1 GTSNPN and CDR2 SVGIG (reference sequence). For the CDR3, the DNA is TGTGCCTGGAGCGGTACAGAACCTGAAGCTTTCTTT. It codes for CAWSGTEPEAFF.

This clone has only a few counts. The chain employs TRBV19 and TRBJ2-3, with D perhaps TRBD2 (6 bases). Germline V lookup: CDR1 LNHDA, CDR2 SQIVND (reference sequence). Between the trimmed V and J ends, which lost 6 bases and 2 bases, there was a span of 15 bases. CDR3 length: 15 residues. As DNA, the CDR3 is TGTGCCAGTAGCCAAATGGCGGGGTCCACAGATACGCAGTATTTT. It yields the protein CASSQMAGSTDTQYF.

The chain links TRBV30 to TRBJ2-7; TRBD2 aligns across 9 bases. The CDR3 has 14 residues. Germline V gene sequence: CDR1 GTSNPN, CDR2 SVGIG (reference sequence). The trim removed 2 bases at V and 4 bases at J, leaving 6 bases unmatched. CDR3: CAWSLSGGIYEQYF. The CDR3 DNA follows: TGTGCCTGGAGTTTAAGCGGGGGGATTTACGAGCAGTACTTC.

V usage is TRBV2 and J usage is TRBJ2-3; D perhaps matches TRBD1 (6 bases). The CDR3 runs to 15 residues. Germline V gives CDR1 SNHLY, CDR2 FYNNEI. The ends were cut back, 6 bases at V and 6 bases at J, with 19 bases in the middle. DNA for the CDR3: TGTGCCAGCAGGGCCGGGACATTAACCCAGGATACGCAGTATTTT. This encodes CASRAGTLTQDTQYF.

The V call is TRBV6-6, the J call TRBJ1-1; D uncertain. Trimming shortened V by 7 bases and J by 1 base, and 13 bases separated the two germline ends. The germline gives CDR1 MNHNY, CDR2 SVGAGI (reference sequence). The CDR3 sequence is 14 residues long. The CDR3 spells CASNPRGGNTEAFF. The CDR3 nucleotides read TGTGCCAGCAACCCACGAGGCGGGAACACTGAAGCTTTCTTT.

The chain is built from TRBV29-1 and TRBJ2-1, with 13 positions matching TRBD2. The CDR3 runs 14 residues. V shed 7 bases, J shed 9 bases, and the junction held 9 bases outside the gene matches. Germline values: CDR1 SQVTM, CDR2 ANQGSEA. CDR3 DNA sequence: TGCAGCGAGACAGGACTAGCGGGGGTCGGTGAGCAGTTCTTC. Translation gives CSETGLAGVGEQFF.

The chain combines TRBV5-4 with TRBJ1-2; 9 bases align to TRBD1. Losses at the gene ends were 0 bases for V and 3 bases for J; bases not matched to a gene: 6. Germline V CDR1 and CDR2: SGHNT, YYREEE (reference sequence). The CDR3 covers 16 residues. The CDR3 region has the DNA TGTGCCAGCAGCTTGGTCCTGAGACAGGGGGACTATGGCTACACCTTC. Encoded protein: CASSLVLRQGDYGYTF.

This chain uses TRBV14 with TRBJ2-7, with 8 bases that match TRBD1. The CDR3 is made up of 17 amino acids. V dropped 4 bases and J dropped 2; count of bases not matched to a gene: 13. Looked up from germline, CDR1 is SGHDN and CDR2 is FVKESK. CDR3 bases: TGTGCCAGCAGCCTCCTGACGGACAGGGTAAAACCCTACGAGCAGTACTTC. This codes for CASSLLTDRVKPYEQYF.

The chain recombines TRBV29-1 with TRBJ1-2; TRBD1 matches at 8 bases. There are 13 residues in the CDR3. Unmatched junction bases numbered 8, after V lost 4 bases and J lost 7 bases. Germline V gene data show CDR1 as SQVTM and CDR2 as ANQGSEA. CDR3 in DNA: TGCAGCGTTGTGCTAGGACAGGGTGGTGGCTACACCTTC. This gives the protein CSVVLGQGGGYTF. The entire variable domain, with the rest obtained from reference TRBV29-1 and TRBJ1-2, is as follows: SAVISQKPSRDICQRGTSLTIQCQVDSQVTMMFWYRQQPGQSLTLIATANQGSEATYESGFVIDKFPISRPNLTFSTLTVSNMSPEDSSIYLCSVVLGQGGGYTFGSGTRLTVV.

This clone was detected only a few times. The chain recombines TRBV6-1 with TRBJ2-6, with D unresolved. V was cut by 4 bases and J by 4 bases, with 5 bases left in between. The CDR3 runs 13 residues. CDR1 is MNHNS and CDR2 is SASEGT in the germline V gene. The CDR3 reads CASSVQGANVLTF. CDR3 DNA: TGTGCCAGCAGTGTACAGGGGGCCAACGTCCTGACTTTC.

This clone was found a few times. The rearrangement uses TRBV7-6 and TRBJ1-3; no reliable D call. In germline, CDR1 is SGHVS, CDR2 FNYEAQ. Between the trimmed V and J ends, which lost 2 bases and 0 bases, there was a span of 17 bases. This CDR3 is 18 amino acids long. The CDR3 sequence: CASSLSPPRTYSGNTIYF. CDR3 coding DNA: TGTGCCAGCAGCTTATCCCCCCCCAGGACTTACTCTGGAAACACCATATATTTT.

Note on this clone: The sample holds other DNA sequences that translate to the same CDR3. CDR3 loop: CSVVNTEAFF. The CDR3 nucleotides are TGCAGCGTTGTGAACACTGAAGCTTTCTTT. J is TRBJ1-1 and V is TRBV29-1; unclear D gene. V was shortened by 4 bases and J by 0 bases, with 0 bases between the two germline ends. The CDR3 is 10 amino acids. Germline CDR1 SQVTM, CDR2 ANQGSEA.

This chain's CDR3 is CASSTGNSPLHF. The CDR3 DNA is TGTGCCAGCAGTACAGGGAATTCACCCCTCCACTTT. The rearrangement joins TRBV2 to TRBJ1-6; TRBD1 might be the D (6 bases). Deletions cut 5 bases from V and 7 bases from J, with 6 bases between. CDR3 length equals 12 residues. Germline CDR1 reads SNHLY; CDR2 reads FYNNEI.

The chain recombines TRBV30 with TRBJ2-5, with 9 positions matching TRBD2. V was clipped by 3 bases and J by 1 base; unmatched bases: 3. This CDR3 has 14 residues. CDR1 and CDR2 (germline): GTSNPN, SVGIG (reference sequence). CDR3 loop: CAWRLAGTQETQYF. The CDR3 DNA reads TGTGCCTGGAGGCTAGCGGGGACCCAAGAGACCCAGTACTTC.

CDR3 in DNA: TGTGCCAGCAGTTTTAGTCAGGGGGCAACAGATACGCAGTATTTT. It encodes CASSFSQGATDTQYF. The chain couples TRBV27 to TRBJ2-3; 8 nucleotides agree with TRBD1. V lost 3 bases, J lost 3 bases, and 5 bases stayed unmatched. Germline V lookup: CDR1 MNHEY, CDR2 SMNVEV (reference sequence). The CDR3 is 15 amino acids.